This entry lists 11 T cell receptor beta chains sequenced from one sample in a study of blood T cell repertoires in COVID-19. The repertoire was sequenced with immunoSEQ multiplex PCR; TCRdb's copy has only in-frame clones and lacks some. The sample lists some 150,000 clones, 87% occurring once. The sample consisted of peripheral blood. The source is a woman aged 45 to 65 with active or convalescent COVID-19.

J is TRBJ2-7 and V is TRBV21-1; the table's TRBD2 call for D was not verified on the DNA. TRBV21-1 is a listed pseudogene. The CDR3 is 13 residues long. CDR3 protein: CASSRGYPYEQYF. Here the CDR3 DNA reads TGTGCCTCCAGCCGGGGTTACCCGTACGAGCAGTACTTC.

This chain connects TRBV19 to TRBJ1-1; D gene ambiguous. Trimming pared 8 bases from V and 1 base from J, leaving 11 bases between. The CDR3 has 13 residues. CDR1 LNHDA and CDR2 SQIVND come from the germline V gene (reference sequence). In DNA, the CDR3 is TGTGCCAGTTTGGAGCCACAGAACACTGAAGCTTTCTTT. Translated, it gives CASLEPQNTEAFF.

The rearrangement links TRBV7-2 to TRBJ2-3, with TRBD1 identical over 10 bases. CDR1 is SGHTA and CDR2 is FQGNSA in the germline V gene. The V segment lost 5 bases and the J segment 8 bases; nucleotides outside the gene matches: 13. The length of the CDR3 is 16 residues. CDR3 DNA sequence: TGTGCCAGCAGCGGTACGACAGGGGGCCGCCCTAGTACGCAGTATTTT. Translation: CASSGTTGGRPSTQYF.

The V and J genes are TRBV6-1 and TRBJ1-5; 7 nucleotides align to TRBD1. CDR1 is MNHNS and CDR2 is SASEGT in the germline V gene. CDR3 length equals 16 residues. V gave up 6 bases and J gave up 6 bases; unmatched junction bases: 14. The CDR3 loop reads CASRESPTGTGQPQHF. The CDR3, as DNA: TGTGCCAGCAGGGAATCCCCGACAGGGACCGGTCAGCCCCAGCATTTT.

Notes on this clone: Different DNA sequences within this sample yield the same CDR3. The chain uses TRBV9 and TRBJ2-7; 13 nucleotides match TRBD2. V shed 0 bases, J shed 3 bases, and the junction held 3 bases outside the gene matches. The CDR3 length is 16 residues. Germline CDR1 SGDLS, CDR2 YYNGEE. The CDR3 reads CASSVGGLAGVYEQYF. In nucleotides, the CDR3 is TGTGCCAGCAGCGTAGGCGGACTAGCGGGAGTCTACGAGCAGTACTTC.

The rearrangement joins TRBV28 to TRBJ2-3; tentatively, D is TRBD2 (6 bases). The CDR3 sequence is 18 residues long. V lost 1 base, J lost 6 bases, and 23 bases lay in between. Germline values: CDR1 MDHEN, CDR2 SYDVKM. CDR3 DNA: TGTGCCAGCAGTTTATTCTTTGGGGCGACTAGACAGACCGATACGCAGTATTTT. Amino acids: CASSLFFGATRQTDTQYF.

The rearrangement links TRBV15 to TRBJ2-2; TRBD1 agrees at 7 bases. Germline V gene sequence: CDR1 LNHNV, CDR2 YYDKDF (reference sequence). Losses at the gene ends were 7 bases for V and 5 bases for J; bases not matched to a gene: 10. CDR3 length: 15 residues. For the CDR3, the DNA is TGTGCCACCATCCAGCAGTCAGGGGGTACCGGGGAGCTGTTTTTT. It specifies CATIQQSGGTGELFF.

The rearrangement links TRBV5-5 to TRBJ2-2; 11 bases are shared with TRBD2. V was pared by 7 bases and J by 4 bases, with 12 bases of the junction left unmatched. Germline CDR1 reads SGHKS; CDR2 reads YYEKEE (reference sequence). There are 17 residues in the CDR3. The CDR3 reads CASSYSATSGSTGELFF. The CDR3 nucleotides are TGTGCCAGCTCCTACTCCGCCACTAGCGGGAGCACCGGGGAGCTGTTTTTT.

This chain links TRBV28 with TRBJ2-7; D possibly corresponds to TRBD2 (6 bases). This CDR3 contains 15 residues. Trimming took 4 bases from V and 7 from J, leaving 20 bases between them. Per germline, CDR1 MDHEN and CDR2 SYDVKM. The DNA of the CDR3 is TGTGCCAGCAGTTCACTTGCTAGCGCTCCCCGGGAGCAGTACTTC. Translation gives CASSSLASAPREQYF.

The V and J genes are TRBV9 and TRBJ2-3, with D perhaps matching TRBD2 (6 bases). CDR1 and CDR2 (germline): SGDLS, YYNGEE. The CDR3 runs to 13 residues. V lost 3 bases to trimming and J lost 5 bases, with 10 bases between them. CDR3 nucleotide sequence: TGTGCCAGCAGCGCGACCGGGAGAGATACGCAGTATTTT. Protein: CASSATGRDTQYF.

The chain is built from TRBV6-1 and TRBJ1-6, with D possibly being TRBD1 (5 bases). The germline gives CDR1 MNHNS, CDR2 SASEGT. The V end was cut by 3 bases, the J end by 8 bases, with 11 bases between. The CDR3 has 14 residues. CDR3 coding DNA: TGTGCCAGCAGTGAGGTTCTCAGGGATTCACCCCTCCACTTT. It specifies CASSEVLRDSPLHF.